This T cell receptor beta chain derives from a study of identical twins (dated by TCRdb to the mid-2010s). Regarding the research as a whole: The study deep-sequenced TCR alpha and beta repertoires from monozygotic twins, unrelated adults of various ages and cord blood to test whether fetal clonotypes persist. Replicate twin experiments were performed at different times using different library preparation protocols to rule out contamination.

V is reduced by 1 base and J by 2 bases, leaving a spacing of 11 bases between them. Its CDR3 holds 15 amino acids, cysteine through phenylalanine. This entry keeps only the CDR3 DNA: 45 bases, framed from base 1. Via the germline V gene (reference sequence), CDR1 is LGHDT and CDR2 YNNKEL. General findings and caveats noted by the study authors: Fewer insertions were carried by abundant cord blood beta clonotypes, a similar but weaker trend appeared in young adult naive repertoires, and no such trend appeared in memory repertoires. The excess sharing between twins in beta out-of-frame sequences was weaker because fewer shared sequences reduced the signal-to-noise ratio. Compared with coincidental sharing between unrelated individuals, out-of-frame TCR alpha sequences shared between twins showed an excess of sequences with low generation probability. Out-of-frame TCR alpha sharing in monozygotic twins was systematically underestimated by recombination models, whereas sharing between unrelated individuals was in agreement with the recombination models. Zero-insertion analyses could be partly confounded by invariant T cells such as MAIT and iNKT, although diverse VJ usage argued against such confounding for most clonotypes. Conclusions relied on cross-sectional statistical analysis, since the same donors could not be followed over many years.

All donors were healthy Caucasians. The twin cohort consisted of three pairs of female monozygotic twins, all aged roughly 18 to 30 years. Positive isolation kits from Invitrogen were used to isolate CD4+ and CD8+ T cell populations. This clonotype was detected ten times or more. Its specific antigen is unknown. No quality values exist for individual bases; no much larger clone is one base distant. Library creation used 5' RACE. Sequencing relied on an Illumina HiSeq 2000. Template switching introduced a universal primer binding site; the final cDNA contained a unique molecular identifier, enabling accurate counting of TCR cDNA molecules. Specific primers in the conserved constant-segment region were used to synthesize first-strand cDNA for TCR alpha and beta chains. To control for contamination, each cDNA library was double barcoded with a SMART-Mk sample barcode plus Illumina barcodes. TruSeq adapter sequences along with Illumina sample barcodes were introduced in two successive PCR steps. TCR alpha and beta cDNA libraries were sequenced on the Illumina HiSeq platform with custom primers. The study's processing was this. Unique molecular identifiers were extracted from raw reads with MiGEC, and CDR3 positions were determined with MiXCR. For each individual, recombination models were inferred using an EM algorithm with the repgenHMM and IGoR tools. The analysis of shared clonotypes was done with the tcR package in R, with sharing normalized by the product of cloneset sizes. To study raw recombination without the effects of thymic and clonal selection, out-of-frame nonproductive sequences were analyzed. TCRdb trimmed public reads at Q25 via fastp, called clones via MiXCR and kept in-frame beta chains. Entries that share a CDR3 protein sequence are merged under the most common genes and DNA. The authors' filters were not applied to this entry. In this sample the table shows 500,000 to 600,000 distinct CDR3 sequences, 22% of which occur a single time. The ten most abundant clones make up 0.75% to 0.95% of the sample.

These data also featured in a second study, about T cells expressing NK-cell markers. Taken from the second paper: Three sorted T-cell subsets (CD3+CD56+NKG2C+, CD3+CD56+NKG2C- and CD3+CD56-NKG2C+) from several donors had their TCR beta-chain repertoires profiled. Among the eight sequenced donors, seven were HCMV-seropositive and one was HCMV-seronegative. In several experiments an anti-gammadeltaTCR antibody was added to restrict sorting to alphabetaTCR-expressing T cells. In roughly six donors, the dominant CD3+CD56+NKG2C+ clonotypes were among the top 10 CD8+ clonotypes and accounted for roughly 1.0-7.5% of CD8+ T cells. Those dominant clonotypes were again the most abundant among CD3+CD56-NKG2C+ cells in a few donors, at about 25-65%. Whether the expanded NKG2C-expressing T cell clones were specific for HCMV antigens was left unclear. Randomly selected healthy volunteers, three men and five women, were used as the eight sequenced donors. To determine HCMV serostatus, a commercial ELISA kit was used to detect HCMV-specific IgG in serum. MIGEC handled demultiplexing of the reads and grouping by UMI, while MiTCR was used to assemble and quantify clonotypes. Only TCR cDNA sequences supported by at least two reads were kept to exclude erroneous sequences. The tcR package was used for downstream repertoire analysis, and clonotypes were matched between fractions using CDR3 nucleotide sequence together with V segment. VDJmatch was used to annotate antigen specificity against VDJdb, with one amino acid substitution in CDR3 permitted.

This sequence uses TRBV3-1 and TRBJ1-2; a tentative D match to TRBD1 spans 6 bases. Sample: CD4+ T cells sorted from blood. This TCR came from a woman under 30 in good health. The CDR3 protein sequence reads: CASSQGFQGNYGYTF. The DNA sequence follows: TGTGCCAGCAGCCAAGGGTTCCAGGGGAACTATGGCTACACCTTC.